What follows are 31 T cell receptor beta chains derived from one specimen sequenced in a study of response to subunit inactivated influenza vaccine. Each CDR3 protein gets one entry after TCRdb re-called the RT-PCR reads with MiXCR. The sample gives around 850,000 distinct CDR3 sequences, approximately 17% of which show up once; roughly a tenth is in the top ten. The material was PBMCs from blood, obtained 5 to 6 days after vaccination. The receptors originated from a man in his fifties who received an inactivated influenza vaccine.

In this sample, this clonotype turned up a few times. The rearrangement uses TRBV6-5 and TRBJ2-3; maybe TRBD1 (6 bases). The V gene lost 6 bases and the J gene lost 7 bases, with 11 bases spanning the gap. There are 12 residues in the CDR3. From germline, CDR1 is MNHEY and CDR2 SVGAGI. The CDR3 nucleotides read TGTGCCAGCAGATCGGACAGTTATACGCAGTATTTT. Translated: CASRSDSYTQYF.

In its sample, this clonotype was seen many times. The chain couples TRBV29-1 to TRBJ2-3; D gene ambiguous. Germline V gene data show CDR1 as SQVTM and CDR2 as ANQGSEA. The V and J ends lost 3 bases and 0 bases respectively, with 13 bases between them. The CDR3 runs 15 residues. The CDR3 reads CSVEHWGRSTDTQYF. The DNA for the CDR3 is TGCAGCGTTGAGCATTGGGGTCGTAGCACAGATACGCAGTATTTT.

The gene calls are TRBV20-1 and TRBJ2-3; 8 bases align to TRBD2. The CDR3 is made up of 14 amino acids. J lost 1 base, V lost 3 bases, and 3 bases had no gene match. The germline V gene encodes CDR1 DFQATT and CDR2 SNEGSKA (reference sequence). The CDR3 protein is CSARPAGGTDTQYF. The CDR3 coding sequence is TGCAGTGCTAGGCCAGCGGGGGGCACAGATACGCAGTATTTT.

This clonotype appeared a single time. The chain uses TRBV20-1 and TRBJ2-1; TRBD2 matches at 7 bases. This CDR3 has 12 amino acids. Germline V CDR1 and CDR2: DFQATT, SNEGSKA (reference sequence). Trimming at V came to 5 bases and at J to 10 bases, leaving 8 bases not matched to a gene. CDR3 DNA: TGCAGTGCTCGGGACTATGATTTGGAGCAGTTCTTC. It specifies CSARDYDLEQFF.

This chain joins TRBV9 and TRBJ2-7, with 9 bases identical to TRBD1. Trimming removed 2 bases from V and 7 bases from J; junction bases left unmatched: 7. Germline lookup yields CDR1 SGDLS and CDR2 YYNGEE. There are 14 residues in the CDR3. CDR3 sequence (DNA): TGTGCCAGCAGCGTGGGACAGGGAGGACGGGAGCAGTACTTC. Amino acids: CASSVGQGGREQYF.

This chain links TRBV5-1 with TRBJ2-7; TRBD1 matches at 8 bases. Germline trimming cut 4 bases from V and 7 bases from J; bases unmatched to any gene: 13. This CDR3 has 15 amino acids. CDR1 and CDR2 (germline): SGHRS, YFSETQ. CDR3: CASSPGTGPPFEQYF. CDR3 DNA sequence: TGCGCCAGCAGCCCGGGGACAGGCCCCCCTTTTGAGCAGTACTTC.

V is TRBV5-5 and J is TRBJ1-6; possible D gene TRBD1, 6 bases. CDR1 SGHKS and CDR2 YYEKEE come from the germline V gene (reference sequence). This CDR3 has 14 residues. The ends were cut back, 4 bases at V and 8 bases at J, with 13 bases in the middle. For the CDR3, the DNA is TGTGCCAGCAGCATACTCAGGGGTGATTCACCCCTCCACTTT. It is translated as CASSILRGDSPLHF.

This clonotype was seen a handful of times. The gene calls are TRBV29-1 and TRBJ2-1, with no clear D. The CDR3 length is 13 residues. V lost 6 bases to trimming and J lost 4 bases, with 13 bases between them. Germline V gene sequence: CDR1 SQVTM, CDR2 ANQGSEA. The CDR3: CSVTPRLYNEQFF. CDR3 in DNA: TGCAGCGTGACCCCCCGACTGTACAATGAGCAGTTCTTC.

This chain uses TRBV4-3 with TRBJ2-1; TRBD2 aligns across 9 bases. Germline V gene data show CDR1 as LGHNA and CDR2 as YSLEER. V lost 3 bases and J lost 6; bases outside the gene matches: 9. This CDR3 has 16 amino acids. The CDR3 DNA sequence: TGCGCCAGCAGCCACCTACTAGCGGGCGACCTCAATGAGCAGTTCTTC. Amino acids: CASSHLLAGDLNEQFF.

CDR3 loop: CASSLGDRPRETQYF. The CDR3 coding sequence is TGTGCCAGCAGCTTAGGGGATAGGCCGAGAGAGACCCAGTACTTC. The rearrangement joins TRBV7-2 to TRBJ2-5, with D unclear. CDR1 is SGHTA and CDR2 is FQGNSA in the germline V gene. CDR3 size: 15 residues. Trimming removed 1 base at V and 4 bases at J, with 13 bases between.

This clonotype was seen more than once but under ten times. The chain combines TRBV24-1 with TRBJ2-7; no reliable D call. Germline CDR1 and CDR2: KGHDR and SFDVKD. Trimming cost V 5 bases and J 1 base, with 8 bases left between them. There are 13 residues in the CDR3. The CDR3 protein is CATSVAVSYEQYF. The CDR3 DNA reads TGTGCCACCAGTGTTGCCGTATCCTACGAGCAGTACTTC.

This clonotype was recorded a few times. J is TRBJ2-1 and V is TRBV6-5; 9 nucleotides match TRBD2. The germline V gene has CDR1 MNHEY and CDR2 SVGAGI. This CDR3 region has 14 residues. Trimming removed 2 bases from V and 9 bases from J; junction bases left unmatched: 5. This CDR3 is CASSYGTSSLEQFF. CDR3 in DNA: TGTGCCAGCAGTTACGGGACTAGCTCGCTTGAGCAGTTCTTC.

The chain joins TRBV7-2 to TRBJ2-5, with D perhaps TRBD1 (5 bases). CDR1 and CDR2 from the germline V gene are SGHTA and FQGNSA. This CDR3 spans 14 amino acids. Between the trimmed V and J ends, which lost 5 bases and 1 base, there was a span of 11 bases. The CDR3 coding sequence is TGTGCCAGCAGCGGCAGACAGTTCCAAGAGACCCAGTACTTC. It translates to CASSGRQFQETQYF.

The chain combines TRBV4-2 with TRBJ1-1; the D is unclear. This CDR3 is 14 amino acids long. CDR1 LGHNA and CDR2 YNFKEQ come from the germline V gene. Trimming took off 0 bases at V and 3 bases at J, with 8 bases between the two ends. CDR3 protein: CASSQERRDTEAFF. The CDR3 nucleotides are TGTGCCAGCAGCCAAGAGAGGAGGGACACTGAAGCTTTCTTT.

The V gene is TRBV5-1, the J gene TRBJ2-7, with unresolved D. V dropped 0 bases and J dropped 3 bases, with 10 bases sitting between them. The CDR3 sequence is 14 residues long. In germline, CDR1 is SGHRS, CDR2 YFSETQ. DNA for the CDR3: TGCGCCAGCAGCTTGGAGGCGTTCGGCTACGAGCAGTACTTC. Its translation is CASSLEAFGYEQYF. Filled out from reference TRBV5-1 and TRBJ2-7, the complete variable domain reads KAGVTQTPRYLIKTRGQQVTLSCSPISGHRSVSWYQQTPGQGLQFLFEYFSETQRNKGNFPGRFSGRQFSNSRSEMNVSTLELGDSALYLCASSLEAFGYEQYFGPGTRLTVT.

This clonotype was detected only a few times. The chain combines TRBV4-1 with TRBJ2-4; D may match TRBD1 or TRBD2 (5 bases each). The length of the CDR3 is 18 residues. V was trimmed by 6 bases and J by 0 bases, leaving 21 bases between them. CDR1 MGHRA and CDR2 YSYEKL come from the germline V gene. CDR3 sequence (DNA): TGCGCCAGCAGACCCGGGACCCCAGGATCCTTAGCCAAAAACATTCAGTACTTC. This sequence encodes CASRPGTPGSLAKNIQYF.

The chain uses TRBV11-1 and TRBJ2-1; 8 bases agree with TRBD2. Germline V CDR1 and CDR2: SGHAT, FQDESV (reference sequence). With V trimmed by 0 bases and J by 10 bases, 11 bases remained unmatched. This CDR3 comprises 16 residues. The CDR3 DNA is TGTGCCAGCAGCTTAGCGCCTACCGGGGGGGCAGGCGAGCAGTTCTTC. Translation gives CASSLAPTGGAGEQFF.

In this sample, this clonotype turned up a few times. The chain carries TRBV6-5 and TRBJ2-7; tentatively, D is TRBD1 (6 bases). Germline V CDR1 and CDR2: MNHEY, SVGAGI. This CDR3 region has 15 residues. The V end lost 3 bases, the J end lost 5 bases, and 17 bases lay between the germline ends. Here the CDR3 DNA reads TGTGCCAGCAGTTATAGGGGGAACCCTTGGGACGAGCAGTACTTC. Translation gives CASSYRGNPWDEQYF.

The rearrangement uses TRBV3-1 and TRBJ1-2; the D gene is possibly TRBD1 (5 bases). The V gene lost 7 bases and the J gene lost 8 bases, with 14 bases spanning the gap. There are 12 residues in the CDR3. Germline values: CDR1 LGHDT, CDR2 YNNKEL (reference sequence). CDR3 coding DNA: TGTGCCAGCACCAATCGGGGGGTCGGCTACACCTTC. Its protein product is CASTNRGVGYTF.

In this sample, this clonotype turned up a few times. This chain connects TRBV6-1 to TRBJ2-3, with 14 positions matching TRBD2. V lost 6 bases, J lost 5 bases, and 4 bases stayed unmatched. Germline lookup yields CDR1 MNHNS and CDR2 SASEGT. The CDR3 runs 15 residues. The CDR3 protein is CASRGLAGGEDTQYF. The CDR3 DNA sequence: TGTGCCAGCAGAGGACTAGCGGGAGGCGAAGATACGCAGTATTTT.

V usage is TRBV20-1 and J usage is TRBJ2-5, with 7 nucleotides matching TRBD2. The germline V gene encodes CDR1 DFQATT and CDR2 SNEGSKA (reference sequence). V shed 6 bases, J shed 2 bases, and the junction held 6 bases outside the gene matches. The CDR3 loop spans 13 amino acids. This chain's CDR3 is CSATLARQETQYF. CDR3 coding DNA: TGCAGTGCAACACTAGCGAGGCAAGAGACCCAGTACTTC.

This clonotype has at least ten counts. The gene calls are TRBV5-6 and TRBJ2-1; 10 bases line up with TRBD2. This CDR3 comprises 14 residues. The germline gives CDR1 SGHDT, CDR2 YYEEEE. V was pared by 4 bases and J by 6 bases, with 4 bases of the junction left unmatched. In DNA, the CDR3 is TGTGCCAGCAGCCTACTAGCGGGATCCAATGAGCAGTTCTTC. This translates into CASSLLAGSNEQFF. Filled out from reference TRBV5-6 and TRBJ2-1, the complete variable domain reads DAGVTQSPTHLIKTRGQQVTLRCSPKSGHDTVSWYQQALGQGPQFIFQYYEEEERQRGNFPDRFSGHQFPNYSSELNVNALLLGDSALYLCASSLLAGSNEQFFGPGTRLTVL.

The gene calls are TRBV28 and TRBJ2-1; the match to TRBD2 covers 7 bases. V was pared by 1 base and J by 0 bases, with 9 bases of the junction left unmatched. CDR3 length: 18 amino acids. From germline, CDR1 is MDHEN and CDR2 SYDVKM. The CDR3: CASSLSERGRSSYNEQFF. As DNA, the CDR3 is TGTGCCAGCAGTTTATCCGAGCGGGGACGAAGCTCCTACAATGAGCAGTTCTTC. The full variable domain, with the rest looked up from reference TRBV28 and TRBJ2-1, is DVKVTQSSRYLVKRTGEKVFLECVQDMDHENMFWYRQDPGLGLRLIYFSYDVKMKEKGDIPEGYSVSREKKERFSLILESASTNQTSMYLCASSLSERGRSSYNEQFFGPGTRLTVL.

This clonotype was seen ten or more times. This CDR3 is CASSAYRTQETQYF. As DNA, the CDR3 is TGTGCCAGCAGCGCCTACCGGACACAAGAGACCCAGTACTTC. The chain employs TRBV12-3 or TRBV12-4 and TRBJ2-5, with D maybe TRBD1 (5 bases). Trimming cost V 6 bases and J 2 bases, with 13 bases left between them. The CDR3 covers 14 residues.

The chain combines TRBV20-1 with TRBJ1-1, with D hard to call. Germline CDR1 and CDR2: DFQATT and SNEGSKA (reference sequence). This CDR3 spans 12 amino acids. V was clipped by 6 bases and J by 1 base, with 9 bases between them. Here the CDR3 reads CSAEGKNTEAFF. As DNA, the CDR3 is TGCAGTGCCGAGGGTAAGAACACTGAAGCTTTCTTT.

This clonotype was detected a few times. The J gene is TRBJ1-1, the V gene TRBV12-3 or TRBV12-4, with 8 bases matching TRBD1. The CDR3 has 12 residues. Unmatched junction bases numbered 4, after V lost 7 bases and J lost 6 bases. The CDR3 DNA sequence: TGTGCCAGCAAAACAGGGGGTGCTGAAGCTTTCTTT. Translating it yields CASKTGGAEAFF.

CDR3 in DNA: TGTGCCAGCAAGTCCCAGGGTGAAGCTTTCTTT. Protein sequence: CASKSQGEAFF. J is TRBJ1-1 and V is TRBV6-4, with a tentative D call TRBD1 (5 bases). The CDR3 is 11 amino acids. Germline CDR1 MRHNA, CDR2 SNTAGT. V was shortened by 7 bases and J by 7 bases, with 10 bases between the two germline ends.

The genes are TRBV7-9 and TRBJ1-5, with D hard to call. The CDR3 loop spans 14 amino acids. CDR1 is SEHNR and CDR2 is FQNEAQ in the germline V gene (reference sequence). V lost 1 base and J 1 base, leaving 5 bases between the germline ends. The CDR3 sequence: CASSLVDSNQPQHF. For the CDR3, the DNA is TGTGCCAGCAGCTTAGTGGACAGCAATCAGCCCCAGCATTTT.

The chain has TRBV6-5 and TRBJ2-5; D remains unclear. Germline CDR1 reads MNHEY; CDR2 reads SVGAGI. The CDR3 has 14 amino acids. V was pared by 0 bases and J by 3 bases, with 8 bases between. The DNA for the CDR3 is TGTGCCAGCAGTTACTCGAAAGGCGAAGAGACCCAGTACTTC. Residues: CASSYSKGEETQYF.

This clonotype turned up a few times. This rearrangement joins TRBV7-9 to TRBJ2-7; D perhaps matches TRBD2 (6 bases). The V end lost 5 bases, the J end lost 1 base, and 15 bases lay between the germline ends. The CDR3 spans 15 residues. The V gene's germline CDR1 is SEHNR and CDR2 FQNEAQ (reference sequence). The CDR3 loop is CASSVVGGESYEQYF. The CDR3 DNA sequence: TGTGCCAGCAGCGTCGTCGGAGGGGAATCCTACGAGCAGTACTTC.

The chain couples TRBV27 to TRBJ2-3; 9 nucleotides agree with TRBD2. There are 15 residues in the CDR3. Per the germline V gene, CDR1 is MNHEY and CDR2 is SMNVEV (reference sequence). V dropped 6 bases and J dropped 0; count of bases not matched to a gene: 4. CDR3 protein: CASSQRGVSTDTQYF. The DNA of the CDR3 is TGTGCCAGCAGCCAGCGGGGGGTTAGCACAGATACGCAGTATTTT.